The next 11 T cell receptor beta chains were all read from a single sample in a study of OX40 agonist ivuxolimab in advanced cancers. Data came from immunoSEQ multiplex PCR; TCRdb stores just in-frame clones and leaves some out. The data hold more than 95,000 clones, with around 90% observed a single time. Sample: CD4+ or CD8+ T cells sorted from blood, taken in a trial of the OX40 agonist ivuxolimab. The receptors come from an adult with an advanced solid tumor such as melanoma, head and neck, liver or kidney cancer.

The V call is TRBV29-1, the J call TRBJ1-1, with TRBD1 as a possible D gene (6 bases). CDR3 length: 13 residues. Germline assignment: CDR1 SQVTM and CDR2 ANQGSEA. V lost 5 bases to trimming and J lost 6 bases, with 16 bases between them. CDR3: CSVRQVRSAEAFF. The CDR3 DNA is TGCAGCGTTCGACAGGTTCGAAGCGCTGAAGCTTTCTTT.

J is TRBJ1-3 and V is TRBV11-2; TRBD1 might be the D (6 bases). The CDR3 consists of 16 residues. Per germline, CDR1 SGHAT and CDR2 FQNNGV. Trimming stripped 5 bases from V and 0 bases from J, with 14 bases between. CDR3 protein: CASSPWTANSGNTIYF. In DNA form, the CDR3 reads TGTGCCAGCAGCCCCTGGACAGCCAACTCTGGAAACACCATATATTTT.

In regard to this clone: The identical CDR3 is also encoded by other nucleotide sequences in the sample. CDR3 bases: TGTGCCAGCAGTCCCGGGACTAGCGGGCGCAATGAGCAGTTCTTC. Protein sequence: CASSPGTSGRNEQFF. The chain links TRBV28 to TRBJ2-1; 12 bases agree with TRBD2. This CDR3 region has 15 residues. Germline values: CDR1 MDHEN, CDR2 SYDVKM. The trim removed 5 bases at V and 6 bases at J, leaving 5 bases unmatched. The variable domain in full, with the rest retrieved from reference TRBV28 and TRBJ2-1, is DVKVTQSSRYLVKRTGEKVFLECVQDMDHENMFWYRQDPGLGLRLIYFSYDVKMKEKGDIPEGYSVSREKKERFSLILESASTNQTSMYLCASSPGTSGRNEQFFGPGTRLTVL.

The rearrangement uses TRBV2 and TRBJ2-6; 10 nucleotides line up with TRBD1. V was pared by 6 bases and J by 3 bases, with 8 bases of the junction left unmatched. CDR1 is SNHLY and CDR2 is FYNNEI in the germline V gene. The CDR3 extends over 17 amino acids. CDR3 loop: CASREGQGRIGANVLTF. The CDR3 DNA sequence: TGTGCCAGCAGGGAGGGACAGGGGAGGATTGGGGCCAACGTCCTGACTTTC.

The chain couples TRBV7-8 to TRBJ2-3; D possibly corresponds to TRBD2 (5 bases). Germline CDR1 reads SGHVS; CDR2 reads FQNEAQ. V lost 6 bases, J lost 4 bases, and 14 bases lay in between. The CDR3 is made up of 14 amino acids. CDR3 sequence (DNA): TGTGCCAGCAGGACAAACTTCGGGGCAGATACGCAGTATTTT. Translated, it gives CASRTNFGADTQYF.

In the case of this clone: Other DNA sequences in this specimen translate into the identical CDR3. CDR3 protein: CASSVGTSGTYNEQFF. CDR3 DNA sequence: TGTGCCAGCAGCGTAGGGACTAGCGGGACCTACAATGAGCAGTTCTTC. This chain uses TRBV9 with TRBJ2-1, with 12 bases that match TRBD2. Germline V gene lookup returns CDR1 SGDLS and CDR2 YYNGEE. The ends lost 0 bases at V and 2 bases at J; junction bases unmatched: 0. This CDR3 is 16 amino acids long.

This sequence joins TRBV10-3 and TRBJ2-5; a possible D gene is TRBD2 (5 bases). Germline CDR1 is ENHRY and CDR2 is SYGVKD. The CDR3 runs to 12 residues. Trimming left V 10 bases short and J 5 bases short, with 14 bases between. This CDR3 reads CATAGSGETQYF. The CDR3 nucleotides are TGTGCCACGGCCGGGTCGGGGGAGACCCAGTACTTC.

V usage is TRBV7-9 and J usage is TRBJ2-7; D uncertain. Germline-derived CDR1 and CDR2 are SEHNR and FQNEAQ (reference sequence). Trimming cost V 4 bases and J 4 bases, with 8 bases left between them. This CDR3 has 12 amino acids. The CDR3 sequence: CASSSVRYEQYF. The DNA of the CDR3 is TGTGCCAGCAGCTCCGTACGGTACGAGCAGTACTTC.

This chain links TRBV27 with TRBJ1-5; no firm D call. This CDR3 region has 15 residues. CDR1 and CDR2 (germline): MNHEY, SMNVEV (reference sequence). The V end was cut by 2 bases, the J end by 3 bases, with 11 bases between. The CDR3 spells CASSLNTGYNQPQHF. As DNA, the CDR3 is TGTGCCAGCAGTTTAAACACCGGATACAATCAGCCCCAGCATTTT.

In DNA form, the CDR3 reads TGTGCCAGCAGTTACGGGACAGGGCGCACAGATACGCAGTATTTT. This encodes CASSYGTGRTDTQYF. V usage is TRBV6-6 and J usage is TRBJ2-3; 9 bases fit TRBD1. V was pared by 2 bases and J by 1 base, with 1 base of the junction left unmatched. Germline values: CDR1 MNHNY, CDR2 SVGAGI (reference sequence). The CDR3 sequence is 15 residues long.

V usage is TRBV9 and J usage is TRBJ2-7; 8 nucleotides line up with TRBD1. The germline V gene has CDR1 SGDLS and CDR2 YYNGEE. J was trimmed by 3 bases and V by 0 bases; bases with no gene match: 2. This CDR3 is 14 amino acids long. As DNA, the CDR3 is TGTGCCAGCAGCGTAGGGACAGGGCACTACGAGCAGTACTTC. Translation gives CASSVGTGHYEQYF.